These T cell receptor beta chains were read from a single sample in a study of blood T cell repertoires in COVID-19. The data were produced by immunoSEQ multiplex PCR, yet TCRdb's version contains in-frame clones alone and is incomplete. The repertoire holds roughly 120,000 clones, with 70% to 85% as singletons. Sequences were obtained from peripheral blood. The receptors shown here come from a man in his fifties or sixties with acute or convalescent COVID-19. Both conserved end residues are part of each CDR3. The D gene is left open where the match is weak. Clone sizes are given selectively: once, few, many, or a class where the clone is expanded.

V gene	CDR3 length	clone size	D gene	J gene	CDR3 protein	CDR3 DNA
TRBV25-1	15	-	TRBD1	TRBJ1-1	CASSGWDRGGTEAFF	TGTGCCAGCAGTGGGTGGGACAGGGGAGGCACTGAAGCTTTCTTT
TRBV19	13	-	-	TRBJ1-4	CASQDSPREKLFF	TGTGCCAGTCAGGACAGCCCAAGGGAAAAACTGTTTTTT
TRBV20-1	14	-	-	TRBJ1-1	CSASRGYADTEAFF	TGCAGTGCTAGTCGGGGTTATGCGGACACTGAAGCTTTCTTT
TRBV21-1	16	-	-	TRBJ1-5	CASNTNRDRINQPQHF	TGTGCCAGCAACACAAATCGGGACAGGATTAATCAGCCCCAGCATTTT
TRBV5-1	15	-	TRBD1	TRBJ2-6	CASSNDRAGANVLTF	TGCGCCAGCAGCAACGACAGGGCTGGGGCCAACGTCCTGACTTTC
TRBV7-8	15	-	-	TRBJ1-2	CASSLDSTSIYGYTF	TGTGCCAGCAGCTTGGACTCTACAAGTATCTATGGCTACACCTTC
TRBV27	13	-	TRBD1	TRBJ2-7	CASSFNRGHEQYF	TGTGCCAGCAGTTTCAACAGGGGTCACGAGCAGTACTTC
TRBV10-1	14	-	-	TRBJ2-7	CASSDQGPTYEQYF	TGCGCCAGCAGTGACCAGGGGCCGACCTACGAGCAGTACTTC
TRBV15	14	-	-	TRBJ1-2	CATSTNTGNYGYTF	TGTGCCACCAGCACTAACACAGGGAACTATGGCTACACCTTC
TRBV5-6	15	-	TRBD1	TRBJ1-3	CASSPGQTTGNTIYF	TGTGCCAGCAGCCCGGGACAGACTACTGGAAACACCATATATTTT
TRBV5-1	13	-	-	TRBJ1-4	CASRTELNEKLFF	TGCGCCAGCCGGACAGAACTTAATGAAAAACTGTTTTTT
TRBV7-8	13	-	-	TRBJ2-7	CASSLAELREQYF	TGTGCCAGCAGCTTAGCGGAGTTGCGCGAGCAGTACTTC
TRBV18	13	-	TRBD1	TRBJ1-2	CASSLGQGDGYTF	TGTGCCAGCTCACTTGGACAGGGAGATGGCTACACCTTC
TRBV30	11	-	-	TRBJ1-2	CARLEAPVYTF	TGTGCCCGTTTAGAAGCCCCGGTCTACACCTTC
TRBV5-6	13	-	-	TRBJ2-7	CASSPGTNREQYF	TGTGCCAGCAGCCCCGGGACAAACAGAGAGCAGTACTTC
TRBV4-1	15	-	TRBD2	TRBJ2-1	CASSQAASGTIEQFF	TGCGCCAGCAGCCAGGCGGCTAGCGGGACTATCGAGCAGTTCTTC
TRBV2	14	-	TRBD1	TRBJ1-5	CASRADRGGQPQHF	TGTGCCAGCAGAGCGGACAGGGGAGGGCAGCCCCAGCATTTT
TRBV11-2	14	-	-	TRBJ1-1	CASSLHSMNTEAFF	TGTGCCAGCAGCTTACACAGCATGAACACTGAAGCTTTCTTT
TRBV21-1	19	many	-	TRBJ2-7	CASSKALCSSGRSPYEQYF	TGTGCCAGCAGCAAAGCGCTTTGTTCTAGCGGGAGAAGTCCCTACGAGCAGTACTTC